The clone carrying this T cell receptor (beta chain) was counted many times. The data were obtained in a study of patients and donors after allogeneic stem cell transplantation. This CDR3 is built from 15 residues. V was clipped by 0 bases and J by 1 base; unmatched bases: 1. One entry per CDR3 protein, called by TCRdb with MiXCR from the RT-PCR reads. The sample records 800,000 to 1,000,000 distinct CDR3 sequences, over 15% being singletons. Sequencing was carried out using blood, either unsorted or a sorted T cell fraction (not recorded which). The chain combines TRBV12-3 or TRBV12-4 with TRBJ2-3; 7 positions match TRBD2. The clonotype originates from a human donor who was either an allogeneic HSCT recipient or a stem cell or donor lymphocyte infusion donor (not recorded which). It is not recorded whose cells these are; they may come from a transplant donor. CDR3 in amino acids: CASSLAAGGTDTQYF. The CDR3 nucleotides are TGTGCCAGCAGTTTAGCTGCGGGGGGCACAGATACGCAGTATTTT.